The 14 T cell receptor beta chains reported below all come from one sample, sequenced in a study of control samples from healthy donors and cancer patients. Clones were sequenced by immunoSEQ multiplex PCR, and TCRdb holds only the in-frame ones, with some missing. Altogether 99,000 or so clones are present, roughly 85% being singletons, with the ten largest covering approximately 13%. The specimen sequenced was blood. Source of these receptors: a woman between 45 and 65 years old in good health.

The rearrangement uses TRBV6-6 and TRBJ2-7; TRBD1 matches 9 bases. The CDR3 runs 14 residues. With 6 bases clipped from V and 7 bases from J, the junction kept 10 bases outside the gene matches. CDR1 is MNHNY, CDR2 SVGAGI, per germline (reference sequence). CDR3 loop: CASRTGTGTTEQYF. CDR3 DNA sequence: TGTGCCAGCAGAACGGGGACAGGGACGACAGAGCAGTACTTC.

The chain joins TRBV27 to TRBJ2-2; D is perhaps TRBD1 (6 bases). V was shortened by 3 bases and J by 7 bases, with 15 bases between the two germline ends. Germline lookup yields CDR1 MNHEY and CDR2 SMNVEV (reference sequence). The CDR3 sequence is 15 residues long. CDR3: CASSFRQAGVGELFF. The CDR3 DNA follows: TGTGCCAGCAGTTTTAGACAGGCCGGAGTCGGGGAGCTGTTTTTT.

This chain connects TRBV14 to TRBJ1-1; possible D gene TRBD1, 5 bases. V lost 1 base and J 4 bases, leaving 10 bases between the germline ends. The CDR3 totals 14 residues. The V gene's germline CDR1 is SGHDN and CDR2 FVKESK. The CDR3 coding sequence is TGTGCCAGCAGCCAAGTTCGGGGGAGCACTGAAGCTTTCTTT. It specifies CASSQVRGSTEAFF.

In the case of this clone: One junction end does not reproduce the germline sequence, and a read error may be involved. J is TRBJ2-3 and V is TRBV3-1 (or the pseudogene TRBV3-2); D is possibly TRBD2 (5 bases). The germline V gene encodes CDR1 LGHDT and CDR2 YNNKEL (reference sequence). The CDR3 is made up of 16 amino acids. DNA for the CDR3: TGTGCCAGCAGCAAAGAGGCGGGCCGAAGCACAGATACGCAGTATTTT. It codes for CASSKEAGRSTDTQYF.

The J gene is TRBJ1-2, the V gene TRBV24-1; tentative D call: TRBD1 (5 bases). Germline-derived CDR1 and CDR2 are KGHDR and SFDVKD. V shed 6 bases and J shed 3 bases, with 10 bases lying between them. The CDR3 extends over 13 amino acids. The chain's CDR3 is CATSYGGDYGYTF. The DNA for the CDR3 is TGTGCCACCAGTTACGGGGGAGACTATGGCTACACCTTC.

This chain joins TRBV11-3 and TRBJ1-1; a weak D match, TRBD1 (6 bases). Germline CDR1 is SGHNT and CDR2 is YENEEA. Deletions cut 5 bases from V and 4 bases from J, with 14 bases between. The CDR3 runs to 14 residues. The CDR3 bases are TGTGCCAGCAGCACAGGGTGGGTCTTCACTGAAGCTTTCTTT. This translates into CASSTGWVFTEAFF.

This chain links TRBV30 with TRBJ1-2, with 7 bases that match TRBD1. Germline V gives CDR1 GTSNPN, CDR2 SVGIG (reference sequence). V dropped 2 bases and J dropped 4; count of bases not matched to a gene: 4. This CDR3 has 13 residues. The CDR3 loop is CAWSRDRPYGYTF. Here the CDR3 DNA reads TGTGCCTGGAGTCGGGACAGACCCTATGGCTACACCTTC. Looking up the rest from reference TRBV30 and TRBJ1-2 gives the full variable domain: SQTIHQWPATLVQPVGSPLSLECTVEGTSNPNLYWYRQAAGRGLQLLFYSVGIGQISSEVPQNLSASRPQDRQFILSSKKLLLSDSGFYLCAWSRDRPYGYTFGSGTRLTVV.

The CDR3 here is CATSVRGGQPQHF. The CDR3 coding sequence is TGTGCCACCAGTGTTCGGGGGGGTCAGCCCCAGCATTTT. V gene TRBV24-1 combines with J gene TRBJ1-5, with D perhaps TRBD1 (5 bases). Germline V lookup: CDR1 KGHDR, CDR2 SFDVKD. CDR3 length equals 13 residues. Trimming stripped 5 bases from V and 6 bases from J, with 10 bases between.

The J gene is TRBJ2-3, the V gene TRBV28, with D perhaps matching TRBD1 (7 bases). V was shortened by 2 bases and J by 0 bases, with 15 bases between the two germline ends. The CDR3 length is 17 residues. The germline V gene encodes CDR1 MDHEN and CDR2 SYDVKM. CDR3 protein: CASSLLGGTVSTDTQYF. The CDR3 DNA sequence: TGTGCCAGCAGTTTACTCGGAGGGACAGTAAGCACAGATACGCAGTATTTT.

The count of this clone is one. This sequence joins TRBV28 and TRBJ1-5; TRBD1 might be the D (6 bases). The CDR3 length is 14 residues. Per germline, CDR1 MDHEN and CDR2 SYDVKM. V was cut by 6 bases and J by 0 bases, with 9 bases left in between. CDR3 nucleotides: TGTGCCAGCAGCAAAGGGGGTAGCAATCAGCCCCAGCATTTT. Translated, it gives CASSKGGSNQPQHF. The whole variable domain, remainder taken from reference TRBV28 and TRBJ1-5, is DVKVTQSSRYLVKRTGEKVFLECVQDMDHENMFWYRQDPGLGLRLIYFSYDVKMKEKGDIPEGYSVSREKKERFSLILESASTNQTSMYLCASSKGGSNQPQHFGDGTRLSIL.

Note on this clone: A junction end diverges from the germline sequence, so it may reflect a read error. V and J are TRBV19 and TRBJ1-2; possible D gene TRBD1, 5 bases. This CDR3 region has 15 residues. Germline-derived CDR1 and CDR2 are LNHDA and SQIVND (reference sequence). The CDR3 DNA reads as TGTGCCAGTAGTCCCGGGACCCCGGCTAACCATGGCTACACCTTC. This gives the protein CASSPGTPANHGYTF.

This chain uses TRBV7-9 with TRBJ1-2, with TRBD1 matching over 8 bases. The germline CDR1 and CDR2 sequences are SEHNR and FQNEAQ (reference sequence). This CDR3 has 15 residues. V shed 5 bases and J 0 bases; nucleotides not matched to a gene: 5. The CDR3 reads CASSTRTGTNYGYTF. The CDR3 bases are TGTGCCAGCAGCACTCGGACAGGGACTAACTATGGCTACACCTTC.

The chain employs TRBV28 and TRBJ1-4; D ambiguous. From germline, CDR1 is MDHEN and CDR2 SYDVKM. V gave up 5 bases and J gave up 6 bases, with 10 bases separating them. This CDR3 comprises 13 residues. Here the CDR3 reads CASSVTTHEKLFF. CDR3 coding DNA: TGTGCCAGCAGTGTGACAACCCATGAAAAACTGTTTTTT.

The V call is TRBV18, the J call TRBJ1-4; D possibly corresponds to TRBD1 (5 bases). The CDR3 sequence is 15 residues long. Trimming stripped 5 bases from V and 2 bases from J, with 12 bases between. CDR1 KGHSH and CDR2 LQKENI come from the germline V gene. In DNA form, the CDR3 reads TGTGCCAGCTCATCTCCGGACAACACTAATGAAAAACTGTTTTTT. Protein: CASSSPDNTNEKLFF.